This is a list of T cell receptor beta chains from one sample in a study of Ad26.COV2.S vaccination and SARS-CoV-2 variants. The assay was immunoSEQ multiplex PCR, and TCRdb's table has in-frame clones only and misses some. The sample has 300,000 to 500,000 clones, about 88% seen once. Material: peripheral blood, obtained in a trial of Ad26.COV2.S vaccine versus placebo. Every receptor here comes from a person aged 18-65 years who received the Ad26.COV2.S COVID-19 vaccine or a placebo. CDR3s include the opening cysteine and the closing phenylalanine or tryptophan. Each record gives: CDR3 protein, V gene, J gene.

cdr3_aa: CASSLAGPETGELFF; v_call: TRBV5-1; j_call: TRBJ2-2
cdr3_aa: CASSPLSRLGQRTTNEKLFF; v_call: TRBV4-1; j_call: TRBJ1-4
cdr3_aa: CASSKVQPGYEQYF; v_call: TRBV21-1; j_call: TRBJ2-7
cdr3_aa: CASSPPGTSGGDTQYF; v_call: TRBV5-1; j_call: TRBJ2-3
cdr3_aa: CASSEATRVFRAFF; v_call: TRBV2; j_call: TRBJ1-1
cdr3_aa: CASSSSGGGGSGANVLTF; v_call: TRBV27; j_call: TRBJ2-6
cdr3_aa: CASSLDRAGNTIYF; v_call: TRBV5-4; j_call: TRBJ1-3
cdr3_aa: CASSLTHYEQYF; v_call: TRBV12-3/TRBV12-4; j_call: TRBJ2-7
cdr3_aa: CASSIGKGRPDTQYF; v_call: TRBV19; j_call: TRBJ2-3
cdr3_aa: CATSPDREQPQHF; v_call: TRBV19; j_call: TRBJ1-5
cdr3_aa: CASSFSYTGASPLHF; v_call: TRBV19; j_call: TRBJ1-6
cdr3_aa: CASSQERRGRTGELFF; v_call: TRBV3-1/TRBV3-2; j_call: TRBJ2-2
cdr3_aa: CAWSLVAGYEQYF; v_call: TRBV30; j_call: TRBJ2-7
cdr3_aa: CASSPRTSGAREQFF; v_call: TRBV18; j_call: TRBJ2-1
cdr3_aa: CASSYRNSRSYGYTF; v_call: TRBV6-5; j_call: TRBJ1-2
cdr3_aa: CASRDFGGSSYEQYF; v_call: TRBV2; j_call: TRBJ2-7
cdr3_aa: CASSIAVRGSNQPQHF; v_call: TRBV19; j_call: TRBJ1-5
cdr3_aa: CASSIPGTRVFEYF; v_call: TRBV21-1; j_call: TRBJ2-3
cdr3_aa: CSARTSFGAFF; v_call: TRBV20-1; j_call: TRBJ1-1
cdr3_aa: CASTIRGGTGGEKLFF; v_call: TRBV5-1; j_call: TRBJ1-4
cdr3_aa: CASRRGASNQPQHF; v_call: TRBV6-6; j_call: TRBJ1-5
cdr3_aa: CASSYSEGQDNGYTF; v_call: TRBV6-5; j_call: TRBJ1-2
cdr3_aa: CASSFPGSSTNYGYTF; v_call: TRBV5-6; j_call: TRBJ1-2
cdr3_aa: CASTDDHNSPLHF; v_call: TRBV6-5; j_call: TRBJ1-6
cdr3_aa: CASSYRGGYTF; v_call: TRBV27; j_call: TRBJ1-2
cdr3_aa: CATSDSSTSGGALHTQYF; v_call: TRBV24-1; j_call: TRBJ2-3
cdr3_aa: CASSLDGTENTEAFF; v_call: TRBV11-2; j_call: TRBJ1-1
cdr3_aa: CASHTGLAGTDTQYF; v_call: TRBV27; j_call: TRBJ2-3
cdr3_aa: CASSSGQELHYNSPLHF; v_call: TRBV7-9; j_call: TRBJ1-6
cdr3_aa: CATSSGGGSQPQHF; v_call: TRBV15; j_call: TRBJ1-5
cdr3_aa: CASSFPGSGYFTDTQYF; v_call: TRBV7-2; j_call: TRBJ2-3
cdr3_aa: CASSRAGANVLTF; v_call: TRBV9; j_call: TRBJ2-6
cdr3_aa: CASSSPPDTDTQYF; v_call: TRBV27; j_call: TRBJ2-3
cdr3_aa: CASSPGTSVTYEQYF; v_call: TRBV5-6; j_call: TRBJ2-7
cdr3_aa: CASSLGGRETQYF; v_call: TRBV7-2; j_call: TRBJ2-5
cdr3_aa: CASSLDGTQTGELFF; v_call: TRBV5-4; j_call: TRBJ2-2
cdr3_aa: CASSPPLGSGRQETQYF; v_call: TRBV18; j_call: TRBJ2-5
cdr3_aa: CASSLDSSNQPQHF; v_call: TRBV7-9; j_call: TRBJ1-5
cdr3_aa: CASSLYVTEYNEQFF; v_call: TRBV5-1; j_call: TRBJ2-1